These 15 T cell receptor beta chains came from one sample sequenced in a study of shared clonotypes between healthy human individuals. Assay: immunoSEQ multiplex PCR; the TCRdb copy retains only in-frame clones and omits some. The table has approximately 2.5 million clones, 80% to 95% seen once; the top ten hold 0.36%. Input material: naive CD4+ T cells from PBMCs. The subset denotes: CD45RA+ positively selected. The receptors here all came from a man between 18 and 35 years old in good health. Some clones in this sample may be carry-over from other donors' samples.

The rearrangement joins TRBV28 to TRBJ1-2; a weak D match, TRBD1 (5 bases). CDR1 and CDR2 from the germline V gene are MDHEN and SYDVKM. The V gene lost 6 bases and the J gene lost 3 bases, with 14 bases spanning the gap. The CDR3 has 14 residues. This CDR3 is CASSLDGTDYGYTF. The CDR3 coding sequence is TGTGCCAGCAGCCTTGACGGGACCGACTATGGCTACACCTTC.

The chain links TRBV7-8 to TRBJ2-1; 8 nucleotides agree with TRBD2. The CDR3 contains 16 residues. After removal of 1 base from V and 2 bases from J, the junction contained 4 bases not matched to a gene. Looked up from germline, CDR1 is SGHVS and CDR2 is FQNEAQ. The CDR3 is CASSLVSGEPYNEQFF. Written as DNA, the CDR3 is TGTGCCAGCAGCTTAGTTAGCGGGGAACCCTACAATGAGCAGTTCTTC.

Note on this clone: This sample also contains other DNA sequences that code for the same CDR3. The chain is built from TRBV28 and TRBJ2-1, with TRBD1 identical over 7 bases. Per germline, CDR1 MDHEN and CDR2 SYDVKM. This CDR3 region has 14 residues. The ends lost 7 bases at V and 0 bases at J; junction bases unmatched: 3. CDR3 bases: TGTGCCAGCACAGGGGGTAGCTCCTACAATGAGCAGTTCTTC. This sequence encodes CASTGGSSYNEQFF.

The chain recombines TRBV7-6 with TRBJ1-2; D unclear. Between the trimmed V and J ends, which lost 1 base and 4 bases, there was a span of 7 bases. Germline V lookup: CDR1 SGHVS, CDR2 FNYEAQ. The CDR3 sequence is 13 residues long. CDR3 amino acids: CASSLDPVYGYTF. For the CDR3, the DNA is TGTGCCAGCAGCTTAGATCCAGTCTATGGCTACACCTTC.

DNA for the CDR3: TGCGCCAGCAGCTTTAGCGGGAGGGCCTATCTCAATGAGCAGTTCTTC. Translation: CASSFSGRAYLNEQFF. The V and J genes are TRBV5-1 and TRBJ2-1, with 11 positions matching TRBD2. This CDR3 spans 16 amino acids. From germline, CDR1 is SGHRS and CDR2 YFSETQ. Unmatched junction bases numbered 7, after V lost 2 bases and J lost 6 bases.

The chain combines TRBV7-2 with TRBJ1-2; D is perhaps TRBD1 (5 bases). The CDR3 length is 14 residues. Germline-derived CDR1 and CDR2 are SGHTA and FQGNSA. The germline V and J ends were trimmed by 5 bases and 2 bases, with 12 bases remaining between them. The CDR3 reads CASSPGTANYGYTF. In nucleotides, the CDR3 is TGTGCCAGCAGCCCCGGGACTGCCAACTATGGCTACACCTTC.

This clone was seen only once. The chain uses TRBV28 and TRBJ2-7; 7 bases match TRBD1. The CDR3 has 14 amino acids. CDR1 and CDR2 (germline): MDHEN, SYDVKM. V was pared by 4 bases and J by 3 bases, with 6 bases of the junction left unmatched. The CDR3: CASSSQGKLYEQYF. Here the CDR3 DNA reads TGTGCCAGCAGTTCACAGGGGAAACTCTACGAGCAGTACTTC.

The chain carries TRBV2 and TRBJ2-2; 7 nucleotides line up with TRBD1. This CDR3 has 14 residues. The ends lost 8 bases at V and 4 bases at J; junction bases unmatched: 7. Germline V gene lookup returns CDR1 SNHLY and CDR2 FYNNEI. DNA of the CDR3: TGTGCCAGCTCAATGACAGGGTCCACCGGGGAGCTGTTTTTT. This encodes CASSMTGSTGELFF.

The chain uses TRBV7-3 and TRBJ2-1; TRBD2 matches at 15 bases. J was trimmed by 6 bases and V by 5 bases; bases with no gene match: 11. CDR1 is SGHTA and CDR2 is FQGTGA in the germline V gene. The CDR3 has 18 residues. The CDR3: CASSPSRTSGRAGNEQFF. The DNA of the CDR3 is TGTGCCAGCAGCCCAAGCAGGACTAGCGGGAGGGCTGGCAATGAGCAGTTCTTC.

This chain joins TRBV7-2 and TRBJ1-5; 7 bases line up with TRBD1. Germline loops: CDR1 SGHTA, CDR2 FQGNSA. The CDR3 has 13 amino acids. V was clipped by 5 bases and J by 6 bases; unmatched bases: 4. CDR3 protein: CASSTRQGQPQHF. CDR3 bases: TGTGCCAGCAGCACCCGACAGGGTCAGCCCCAGCATTTT. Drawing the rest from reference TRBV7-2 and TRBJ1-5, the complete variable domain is GAGVSQSPSNKVTEKGKDVELRCDPISGHTALYWYRQSLGQGLEFLIYFQGNSAPDKSGLPSDRFSAERTGGSVSTLTIQRTQQEDSAVYLCASSTRQGQPQHFGDGTRLSIL.

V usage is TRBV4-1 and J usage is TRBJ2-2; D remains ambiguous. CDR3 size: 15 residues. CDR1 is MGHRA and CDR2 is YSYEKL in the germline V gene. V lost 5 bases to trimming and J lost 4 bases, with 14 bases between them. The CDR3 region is CASSSRTTGTGELFF. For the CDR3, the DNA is TGCGCCAGCAGCTCCCGGACGACGGGCACCGGGGAGCTGTTTTTT.

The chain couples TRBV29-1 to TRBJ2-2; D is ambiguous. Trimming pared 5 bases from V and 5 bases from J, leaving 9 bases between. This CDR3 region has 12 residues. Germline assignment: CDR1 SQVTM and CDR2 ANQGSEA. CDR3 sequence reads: CSVRVGTGELFF. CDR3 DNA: TGCAGCGTTCGGGTAGGGACCGGGGAGCTGTTTTTT.

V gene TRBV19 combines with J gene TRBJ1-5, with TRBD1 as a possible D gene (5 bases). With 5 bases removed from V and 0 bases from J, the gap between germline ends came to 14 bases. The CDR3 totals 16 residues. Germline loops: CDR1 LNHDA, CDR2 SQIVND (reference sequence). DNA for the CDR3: TGTGCCAGTAGTCCCCGACAGTCCCCTAGCAATCAGCCCCAGCATTTT. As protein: CASSPRQSPSNQPQHF.

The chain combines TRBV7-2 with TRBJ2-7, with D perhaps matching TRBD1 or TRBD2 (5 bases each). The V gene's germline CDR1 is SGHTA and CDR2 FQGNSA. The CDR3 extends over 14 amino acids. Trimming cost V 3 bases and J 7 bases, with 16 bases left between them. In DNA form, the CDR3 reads TGTGCCAGCAGCTTGGGGGTGAGGGTGAGAGAGCAGTACTTC. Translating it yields CASSLGVRVREQYF.

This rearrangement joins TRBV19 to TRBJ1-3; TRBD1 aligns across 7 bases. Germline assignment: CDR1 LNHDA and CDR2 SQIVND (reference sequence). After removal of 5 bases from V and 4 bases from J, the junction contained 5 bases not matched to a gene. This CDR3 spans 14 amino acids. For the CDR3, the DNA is TGTGCCAGTAGTGCCCGACAGGGAGGAAACACCATATATTTT. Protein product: CASSARQGGNTIYF.